This TCR beta chain came from a study of breast tumors, draining lymph nodes, adjacent tissues. As regards this clonotype: The antigen remains unidentified. The conserved phenylalanine or tryptophan is not found at the CDR3 terminus, so this likely reflects a read error.

TCRdb processed the multiplex PCR reads anew with MiXCR; each CDR3 protein has one entry. The sample has 20,000 or so distinct CDR3 sequences, roughly 50% seen once. Findings and limits, study-wide: Tumor and nontumor repertoires were significantly more similar in luminal-like than in basal-like breast cancer.

Germline V lookup: CDR1 DFQATT, CDR2 SNEGSKA (reference sequence). This CDR3 is built from 13 residues. The material sequenced was breast tumor tissue. This TCR was recovered from a female donor with breast cancer. Some clones in this sample may be carry-over from other donors' samples. This chain joins TRBV20-1 and TRBJ2-5; D is ambiguous. CDR3 in DNA: TGCAGTGTTAGAACCGACGGCCAAGAGACCCAGTACGTC. Translated, it gives CSVRTDGQETQYV.